This T cell receptor (beta chain) comes out of a study of blood T cell repertoires in COVID-19. Study as a whole: Samples came from the United States, Italy and Spain, spanning acute and convalescent COVID-19. Sources were T cells, B-cell-depleted T cells, or PBMCs; the material itself was cDNA or gDNA.

Trimming pared 2 bases from V and 0 bases from J, leaving 11 bases between. This CDR3 spans 16 amino acids. Germline V lookup: CDR1 KGHSH, CDR2 LQKENI. This table comes from immunoSEQ multiplex PCR, and its TCRdb copy is limited to in-frame clones, with some not included. The repertoire holds about 220,000 clones, with approximately 82% as singletons. V is TRBV18 and J is TRBJ1-3; D gene ambiguous. Sequencing used peripheral blood. This sequence was found in a woman of 80 years or more with acute or convalescent COVID-19. The CDR3 bases are TGTGCCAGCTCACCAGCGGTTGAAAACTCTGGAAACACCATATATTTT. Its translation: CASSPAVENSGNTIYF.